The 23 T cell receptor beta chains below all came from one sample that was sequenced in a study of T cell repertoires in cytomegalovirus infection. From the reads, TCRdb called clonotypes with MiXCR, one entry per CDR3 protein. This sample has more than 400,000 distinct CDR3 sequences, with approximately 25% found just once. Sequencing was carried out using PBMCs. These receptors all stem from a human donor in good health (CMV status not recorded). Some clones in this sample may be carry-over from other donors' samples.

This chain connects TRBV6-8 to TRBJ2-5; 8 bases agree with TRBD1. V trimming: 7 bases; J trimming: 5 bases; junction bases outside the gene matches: 12. Germline V gene sequence: CDR1 MNHGY, CDR2 SAAAGT. The CDR3 extends over 15 amino acids. The CDR3 region is CASTWGRGRGETQYF. CDR3 DNA: TGTGCCAGCACCTGGGGCAGGGGGCGCGGGGAGACCCAGTACTTC.

For this clonotype: A much larger clone differs by one base, so this may be a read error. The V and J genes are TRBV11-2 and TRBJ1-1; TRBD1 matches 8 bases. This CDR3 spans 14 amino acids. CDR1 and CDR2 from the germline V gene are SGHAT and FQNNGV. The CDR3 nucleotides read TGTGCCAACAGCCAACGGACAGGGAGGACTGAAGCTTTCTTT. Its translation is CANSQRTGRTEAFF.

This clonotype has a handful of counts. The J gene is TRBJ1-2, the V gene TRBV6-2 or TRBV6-3; maybe TRBD1 (5 bases). Between the trimmed V and J ends, which lost 6 bases and 5 bases, there was a span of 13 bases. Germline-derived CDR1 and CDR2 are MNHEY and SVGEGT. The CDR3 sequence is 13 residues long. As DNA, the CDR3 is TGTGCCAGCAGATTACAGGAGGCGTATGGCTACACCTTC. Its protein product is CASRLQEAYGYTF.

This chain connects TRBV9 to TRBJ2-1; D is undetermined. With 3 bases removed from V and 0 bases from J, the gap between germline ends came to 13 bases. Germline loops: CDR1 SGDLS, CDR2 YYNGEE. The CDR3 has 16 amino acids. The DNA of the CDR3 is TGTGCCAGCAGCGAGACCCGGACCGGCTCCTACAATGAGCAGTTCTTC. Protein: CASSETRTGSYNEQFF.

The chain recombines TRBV6-2 or TRBV6-3 with TRBJ2-7; D remains ambiguous. There are 12 residues in the CDR3. Germline V CDR1 and CDR2: MNHEY, SVGEGT. Trimming stripped 6 bases from V and 1 base from J, with 7 bases between. The CDR3 DNA reads as TGTGCCAGCAGCCGAAGTTCCTACGAGCAGTACGTC. The encoded protein is CASSRSSYEQYV.

In this sample, this clonotype turned up many times. This chain links TRBV7-3 with TRBJ2-1; 8 nucleotides agree with TRBD2. The CDR3 is 17 residues long. Germline lookup yields CDR1 SGHTA and CDR2 FQGTGA. J lost 2 bases, V lost 2 bases, and 8 bases had no gene match. The CDR3 DNA sequence: TGTGCCAGCAGCTTAGAGGCACTAGCGGCCCCCTACAATGAGCAGTTCTTC. This translates into CASSLEALAAPYNEQFF.

This clonotype was recorded many times. The gene calls are TRBV20-1 and TRBJ2-3; D may correspond to TRBD1 or TRBD2 (5 bases each). Trimming pared 2 bases from V and 2 bases from J, leaving 11 bases between. Germline V gives CDR1 DFQATT, CDR2 SNEGSKA (reference sequence). The CDR3 is 14 amino acids. CDR3 loop: CSARLSGATDTQYF. CDR3 nucleotide sequence: TGCAGTGCTAGACTTTCCGGGGCCACAGATACGCAGTATTTT.

The chain is built from TRBV12-3 or TRBV12-4 and TRBJ1-5; 9 bases map to TRBD1. V lost 6 bases and J lost 0; bases outside the gene matches: 3. This CDR3 comprises 15 residues. DNA for the CDR3: TGTGCCAGCAGCAGGACAGGGGCTAGCAATCAGCCCCAGCATTTT. This encodes CASSRTGASNQPQHF.

This clonotype was counted only a few times. The V and J genes are TRBV12-3 or TRBV12-4 and TRBJ1-2, with D perhaps matching TRBD1 (5 bases). The CDR3 is made up of 15 amino acids. V gave up 3 bases and J gave up 1 base, with 12 bases separating them. In nucleotides, the CDR3 is TGTGCCAGCAGTTTGGGCGGGGGTATTAACTATGGCTACACCTTC. Encoded protein: CASSLGGGINYGYTF.

At least ten counts were recorded for this clonotype. The rearrangement links TRBV7-6 to TRBJ2-7; unclear D gene. CDR1 and CDR2 from the germline V gene are SGHVS and FNYEAQ. The germline V and J ends were trimmed by 0 bases and 3 bases, with 9 bases remaining between them. The CDR3 is 14 residues long. DNA for the CDR3: TGTGCCAGCAGCTTAGCCGGCTTCGACTACGAGCAGTACTTC. Translated: CASSLAGFDYEQYF.

The chain employs TRBV20-1 and TRBJ2-7; the D is unclear. Trimming removed 2 bases at V and 0 bases at J, with 14 bases between. Germline lookup yields CDR1 DFQATT and CDR2 SNEGSKA (reference sequence). The CDR3 has 15 amino acids. The CDR3 nucleotides read TGCAGTGCTAGACTAGGACGCAGGAGCTCCTACGAGCAGTACTTC. Translating it yields CSARLGRRSSYEQYF.

This clonotype has more than one count but fewer than ten. The chain combines TRBV6-6 with TRBJ1-5; the match to TRBD1 covers 7 bases. Per the germline V gene, CDR1 is MNHNY and CDR2 is SVGAGI (reference sequence). This CDR3 is 13 amino acids long. The V and J ends lost 7 bases and 5 bases, in that order; junction bases with no gene match: 5. This CDR3 reads CASNRQGDQPQHF. The CDR3 DNA reads TGTGCCAGCAACCGACAGGGCGATCAGCCCCAGCATTTT.

The rearrangement joins TRBV12-3 or TRBV12-4 to TRBJ2-3; D perhaps matches TRBD2 (6 bases). The CDR3 is made up of 16 amino acids. V was cut by 6 bases and J by 4 bases, with 20 bases left in between. CDR3 DNA: TGTGCCAGCAGAGGGGCGGAGGGAGTTATCGCAGATACGCAGTATTTT. This sequence encodes CASRGAEGVIADTQYF.

This clonotype was seen only a few times. The chain joins TRBV6-5 to TRBJ2-1; 9 nucleotides line up with TRBD2. This CDR3 spans 14 amino acids. CDR1 MNHEY and CDR2 SVGAGI come from the germline V gene. V dropped 6 bases and J dropped 5; count of bases not matched to a gene: 5. CDR3 sequence: CASSRTSADNEQFF. The CDR3 DNA reads TGTGCCAGCAGCAGGACTAGCGCAGACAATGAGCAGTTCTTC.

V is TRBV7-9 and J is TRBJ2-3; no definite D call. Between the trimmed V and J ends, which lost 3 bases and 6 bases, there was a span of 13 bases. Germline CDR1 and CDR2: SEHNR and FQNEAQ (reference sequence). The CDR3 has 14 residues. CDR3 protein: CASSFGLDLDTQYF. The CDR3 DNA sequence: TGTGCCAGCAGCTTTGGGCTAGACTTGGATACGCAGTATTTT.

J is TRBJ1-2 and V is TRBV20-1; the D gene is possibly TRBD1 (5 bases). The germline V and J ends were trimmed by 6 bases and 4 bases, with 15 bases remaining between them. CDR1 is DFQATT and CDR2 is SNEGSKA in the germline V gene (reference sequence). The CDR3 has 13 amino acids. CDR3 sequence (DNA): TGCAGTGCCATGCAGTACGGGGGCTATGGCTACACCTTC. The encoded protein is CSAMQYGGYGYTF.

The gene calls are TRBV27 and TRBJ2-7, with 13 bases fitting TRBD2. The CDR3 loop spans 16 amino acids. CDR1 and CDR2 (germline): MNHEY, SMNVEV (reference sequence). Trimming cost V 5 bases and J 0 bases; bases outside gene matches: 4. The CDR3 DNA follows: TGTGCCAGCAGTCCCGGGACTAGCGGGGCCTCCTACGAGCAGTACTTC. Translation: CASSPGTSGASYEQYF.

In its sample, this clonotype was seen a few times. The CDR3 region has the DNA TGTGCCATGGCTTGGGATAGCAATCAGCCCCAGCATTTT. It codes for CAMAWDSNQPQHF. The rearrangement links TRBV10-3 to TRBJ1-5; no clear D gene. There are 13 residues in the CDR3. Germline CDR1 reads ENHRY; CDR2 reads SYGVKD. V shed 9 bases and J shed 0 bases, with 9 bases lying between them.

This rearrangement joins TRBV29-1 to TRBJ2-1; D might be TRBD1 or TRBD2, each matching 5 bases. The V gene lost 6 bases and the J gene lost 6 bases, with 21 bases spanning the gap. The CDR3 totals 15 residues. Germline V gene lookup returns CDR1 SQVTM and CDR2 ANQGSEA. The CDR3: CSVAGAANRGNEQFF. The DNA for the CDR3 is TGCAGCGTGGCCGGGGCCGCTAATAGGGGCAATGAGCAGTTCTTC.

This clonotype was observed a few times. The chain links TRBV4-3 to TRBJ2-1; TRBD2 agrees at 11 bases. The trim removed 3 bases at V and 5 bases at J, leaving 3 bases unmatched. The CDR3 loop spans 15 amino acids. Per the germline V gene, CDR1 is LGHNA and CDR2 is YSLEER. CDR3 sequence: CASSQTSGTHNEQFF. CDR3 DNA: TGCGCCAGCAGCCAGACTAGCGGGACCCACAATGAGCAGTTCTTC.

This clonotype appeared once. The chain combines TRBV18 with TRBJ1-1, with 9 bases lining up with TRBD1. V shed 3 bases, J shed 4 bases, and the junction held 6 bases outside the gene matches. The germline V gene encodes CDR1 KGHSH and CDR2 LQKENI. CDR3 length: 15 amino acids. CDR3 DNA: TGTGCCAGCTCACCTAGACAGGGGGAAGGCACTGAAGCTTTCTTT. It is translated as CASSPRQGEGTEAFF.

The chain carries TRBV7-9 and TRBJ2-5; D unclear. Between the trimmed V and J ends, which lost 1 base and 2 bases, there was a span of 8 bases. Germline V CDR1 and CDR2: SEHNR, FQNEAQ (reference sequence). The CDR3 is 14 residues long. This CDR3 is CASSLVLGQETQYF. The CDR3, as DNA: TGTGCCAGCAGCTTAGTCCTGGGACAAGAGACCCAGTACTTC. Full variable domain (remainder filled in from reference TRBV7-9 and TRBJ2-5): DTGVSQNPRHKITKRGQNVTFRCDPISEHNRLYWYRQTLGQGPEFLTYFQNEAQLEKSRLLSDRFSAERPKGSFSTLEIQRTEQGDSAMYLCASSLVLGQETQYFGPGTRLLVL.

This clonotype was observed a handful of times. The junction does not match germline at one end; this may be a read error. The gene calls are TRBV6-1 and TRBJ1-4; D not certain. From germline, CDR1 is MNHNS and CDR2 SASEGT. The CDR3 has 13 residues. The CDR3 DNA reads as TGTGCCAGCAGGGAAGAGAAGAATGAAAAACTGTTTTTT. Its protein product is CASREEKNEKLFF.